A single sample is the source of the 25 T cell receptor beta chains below, sequenced in a study of blood T cell repertoires in COVID-19. Sequencing was performed with immunoSEQ multiplex PCR; in TCRdb, only in-frame clones are kept and a portion is missing. The sample holds over 200,000 clones, around 90% seen once. Input material: PBMCs or T cells enriched from blood (not recorded which). The receptor source for this set is a man aged 25 to 45 who had recovered from COVID-19.

The chain recombines TRBV6-4 with TRBJ2-2; 10 nucleotides match TRBD2. Germline V gene lookup returns CDR1 MRHNA and CDR2 SNTAGT. The J segment lost 4 bases and the V segment lost 0 bases, leaving 8 bases of the junction unmatched. The CDR3 runs 18 residues. The CDR3: CASSDSGLAGVVTGELFF. The CDR3 DNA is TGTGCCAGCAGTGACTCGGGGCTAGCGGGAGTGGTCACCGGGGAGCTGTTTTTT.

The CDR3 coding sequence is TGTGCCAGCAGCGTAGAGGACACGATGAACACTGAAGCTTTCTTT. Amino acid sequence: CASSVEDTMNTEAFF. The chain employs TRBV9 and TRBJ1-1; TRBD1 might be the D (5 bases). This CDR3 comprises 15 residues. V was cut by 0 bases and J by 0 bases, with 9 bases left in between. Germline CDR1 reads SGDLS; CDR2 reads YYNGEE. Variable domain in full (rest from reference TRBV9 and TRBJ1-1): DSGVTQTPKHLITATGQRVTLRCSPRSGDLSVYWYQQSLDQGLQFLIQYYNGEERAKGNILERFSAQQFPDLHSELNLSSLELGDSALYFCASSVEDTMNTEAFFGQGTRLTVV.

This clone was recorded only once. The chain has TRBV6-1 and TRBJ1-1, with TRBD1 matching 7 bases. Germline V gene sequence: CDR1 MNHNS, CDR2 SASEGT. The CDR3 consists of 17 residues. J gave up 1 base and V 0 bases, and 8 bases lay outside the gene matches. The CDR3 DNA reads TGTGCCAGCAGTGAAGCTGGGGAGAGGGGGCGGAACACTGAAGCTTTCTTT. Translation: CASSEAGERGRNTEAFF.

A few counts support this clone. The chain uses TRBV27 and TRBJ2-3, with a weak D call TRBD2 (5 bases). Germline CDR1 and CDR2: MNHEY and SMNVEV (reference sequence). This CDR3 has 11 amino acids. Trimming shortened V by 10 bases and J by 13 bases, and 18 bases separated the two germline ends. The CDR3 DNA sequence: TGTGCCACTGCAGTGGCGGGTTATGAGTATTTT. This gives the protein CATAVAGYEYF.

The gene calls are TRBV5-1 and TRBJ2-5; 9 nucleotides agree with TRBD2. Germline V gene lookup returns CDR1 SGHRS and CDR2 YFSETQ. V lost 0 bases and J lost 1; bases outside the gene matches: 1. This CDR3 has 15 residues. The CDR3 nucleotides are TGCGCCAGCAGCTTGGGACTAGCGGTCCAAGAGACCCAGTACTTC. This sequence encodes CASSLGLAVQETQYF.

CDR3 coding DNA: TGCGCCAGCAGCCAAGAACCAATGGGGGGGAACACTGAAGCTTTCTTT. Protein: CASSQEPMGGNTEAFF. The chain carries TRBV4-3 and TRBJ1-1, with D perhaps TRBD1 (5 bases). From germline, CDR1 is LGHNA and CDR2 YSLEER. This CDR3 has 16 amino acids. V shed 0 bases and J shed 1 base, with 12 bases lying between them.

The gene calls are TRBV20-1 and TRBJ1-4; no definite D call. The germline CDR1 and CDR2 sequences are DFQATT and SNEGSKA (reference sequence). The CDR3 has 11 amino acids. CDR3 nucleotide sequence: TGCCTAGCGGGGATTAATGAAAAACTGTTTTTT. Residues: CLAGINEKLFF.

The J gene is TRBJ1-2, the V gene TRBV9; 11 nucleotides agree with TRBD1. There are 14 residues in the CDR3. Germline trimming cut 3 bases from V and 8 bases from J; bases unmatched to any gene: 6. CDR1 and CDR2 from the germline V gene are SGDLS and YYNGEE. This chain's CDR3 is CASSAGTGGRGYTF. In DNA form, the CDR3 reads TGTGCCAGCAGCGCCGGGACAGGGGGACGAGGCTACACCTTC.

The V call is TRBV18, the J call TRBJ2-3, with D perhaps TRBD1 (5 bases). V dropped 3 bases and J dropped 2 bases, with 15 bases sitting between them. The germline gives CDR1 KGHSH, CDR2 LQKENI. This CDR3 comprises 16 residues. This CDR3 is CASSPLRQNSTDTQYF. In DNA form, the CDR3 reads TGTGCCAGCTCACCGCTTAGACAGAATTCCACAGATACGCAGTATTTT.

The V and J genes are TRBV24-1 and TRBJ2-7, with 10 bases matching TRBD2. V lost 3 bases, J lost 3 bases, and 1 base stayed unmatched. Germline V CDR1 and CDR2: KGHDR, SFDVKD. CDR3 length: 14 amino acids. The CDR3 sequence is CATSDGTSDYEQYF. CDR3 sequence (DNA): TGTGCCACCAGTGATGGGACTAGCGACTACGAGCAGTACTTC.

This chain uses TRBV5-6 with TRBJ2-2; the D gene is possibly TRBD1 (6 bases). V shed 0 bases and J shed 0 bases, with 12 bases lying between them. The CDR3 loop spans 17 amino acids. Germline-derived CDR1 and CDR2 are SGHDT and YYEEEE. The CDR3 coding sequence is TGTGCCAGCAGCTTGGACAGGGTCCTTTCGAACACCGGGGAGCTGTTTTTT. Translation: CASSLDRVLSNTGELFF. The full variable domain, completed using reference TRBV5-6 and TRBJ2-2, is DAGVTQSPTHLIKTRGQQVTLRCSPKSGHDTVSWYQQALGQGPQFIFQYYEEEERQRGNFPDRFSGHQFPNYSSELNVNALLLGDSALYLCASSLDRVLSNTGELFFGEGSRLTVL.

The chain is built from TRBV18 and TRBJ2-5, with unresolved D. This CDR3 spans 13 amino acids. The germline gives CDR1 KGHSH, CDR2 LQKENI. V was shortened by 3 bases and J by 2 bases, with 7 bases between the two germline ends. CDR3 in DNA: TGTGCCAGCTCACCCCCCTCTCAAGAGACCCAGTACTTC. Translating it yields CASSPPSQETQYF. Filled out from reference TRBV18 and TRBJ2-5, the complete variable domain reads NAGVMQNPRHLVRRRGQEARLRCSPMKGHSHVYWYRQLPEEGLKFMVYLQKENIIDESGMPKERFSAEFPKEGPSILRIQQVVRGDSAAYFCASSPPSQETQYFGPGTRLLVL.

This clone has just one count. This sequence joins TRBV10-3 and TRBJ2-7, with D unresolved. Germline V gene data show CDR1 as ENHRY and CDR2 as SYGVKD. Trimming shortened V by 5 bases and J by 6 bases, and 8 bases separated the two germline ends. The CDR3 covers 11 residues. The CDR3 sequence: CAISPSSEQYF. Here the CDR3 DNA reads TGTGCCATCAGTCCCTCGAGCGAGCAGTACTTC.

The chain employs TRBV18 and TRBJ2-1, with 16 bases identical to TRBD2. The germline CDR1 and CDR2 sequences are KGHSH and LQKENI. Unmatched junction bases numbered 4, after V lost 2 bases and J lost 9 bases. The CDR3 is 16 residues long. The DNA for the CDR3 is TGTGCCAGCTCACCATCTGGGACTAGCGGGAGGGGTGAGCAGTTCTTC. As protein: CASSPSGTSGRGEQFF. The whole variable domain, filled in from reference TRBV18 and TRBJ2-1, reads NAGVMQNPRHLVRRRGQEARLRCSPMKGHSHVYWYRQLPEEGLKFMVYLQKENIIDESGMPKERFSAEFPKEGPSILRIQQVVRGDSAAYFCASSPSGTSGRGEQFFGPGTRLTVL.

A word on this clone: Additional DNA sequences in this sample encode the identical CDR3. The chain combines TRBV7-9 with TRBJ1-1; tentative D call: TRBD1 (6 bases). Germline V gene data show CDR1 as SEHNR and CDR2 as FQNEAQ (reference sequence). The CDR3 sequence is 13 residues long. The V gene lost 5 bases and the J gene lost 1 base, with 8 bases spanning the gap. This CDR3 reads CASSTGSNTEAFF. In DNA form, the CDR3 reads TGTGCCAGCAGCACAGGGTCGAACACTGAAGCTTTCTTT.

This chain joins TRBV7-9 and TRBJ2-5, with D possibly TRBD1 on 5 matching bases. V was pared by 1 base and J by 0 bases, with 9 bases between. Germline loops: CDR1 SEHNR, CDR2 FQNEAQ (reference sequence). The length of the CDR3 is 15 residues. The CDR3 DNA follows: TGTGCCAGCAGCTTAGGTACAGGCCACCAAGAGACCCAGTACTTC. It is translated as CASSLGTGHQETQYF.

This clone occurred a few times. This rearrangement joins TRBV7-9 to TRBJ1-5; possible D gene TRBD1, 5 bases. The length of the CDR3 is 15 residues. The germline V gene encodes CDR1 SEHNR and CDR2 FQNEAQ (reference sequence). V dropped 7 bases and J dropped 7 bases, with 20 bases sitting between them. Written as DNA, the CDR3 is TGTGCCAGCACACACAATTACGACAGTCCCCAGCCCCAGCATTTT. Translated, it gives CASTHNYDSPQPQHF.

This clone was recorded a few times. This chain connects TRBV11-3 to TRBJ2-1, with TRBD1 as a possible D gene (8 bases). V dropped 0 bases and J dropped 0 bases, with 15 bases sitting between them. Germline CDR1 reads SGHNT; CDR2 reads YENEEA. The CDR3 has 18 amino acids. The CDR3 loop reads CASSLDHGGTGSYNEQFF. CDR3 nucleotides: TGTGCCAGCAGCTTAGATCACGGGGGGACAGGCTCCTACAATGAGCAGTTCTTC.

CDR3: CASSKTRGETQYF. The CDR3 DNA reads as TGCGCCAGCAGCAAGACCAGGGGGGAGACCCAGTACTTC. The gene calls are TRBV4-1 and TRBJ2-5; 7 bases align to TRBD1. The CDR3 contains 13 residues. Germline assignment: CDR1 MGHRA and CDR2 YSYEKL. Losses at the gene ends were 5 bases for V and 5 bases for J; bases not matched to a gene: 5.

V is TRBV4-3 and J is TRBJ2-3, with D maybe TRBD2 (5 bases). The CDR3 runs 17 residues. V shed 0 bases and J shed 0 bases, with 13 bases lying between them. Germline lookup yields CDR1 LGHNA and CDR2 YSLEER. In DNA, the CDR3 is TGCGCCAGCAGCCAAGAAATCAGCGGAACTAGCACAGATACGCAGTATTTT. This translates into CASSQEISGTSTDTQYF.

The chain carries TRBV30 and TRBJ1-5, with D maybe TRBD1 (6 bases). Trimming left V 1 base short and J 0 bases short, with 10 bases between. The CDR3 consists of 15 residues. Germline assignment: CDR1 GTSNPN and CDR2 SVGIG (reference sequence). The CDR3 DNA sequence: TGTGCCTGGAGTGAGGGGGGGGATAGCAATCAGCCCCAGCATTTT. This codes for CAWSEGGDSNQPQHF.

The CDR3 DNA sequence: TGTGCCAGCAGCTTGCTAATCGGTCCGTACGAGCAGTACTTC. It yields the protein CASSLLIGPYEQYF. The V and J genes are TRBV5-6 and TRBJ2-7; D remains ambiguous. CDR3 length: 14 amino acids. The germline CDR1 and CDR2 sequences are SGHDT and YYEEEE. V lost 1 base and J lost 4, with 12 bases in between.

The V gene is TRBV3-1 (or the pseudogene TRBV3-2), the J gene TRBJ2-2; the D gene is possibly TRBD2 (6 bases). The V end was cut by 1 base, the J end by 8 bases, with 14 bases between. Germline V lookup: CDR1 LGHDT, CDR2 YNNKEL (reference sequence). CDR3 length: 15 amino acids. Here the CDR3 reads CASSQVRTGAGELFF. CDR3 nucleotide sequence: TGTGCCAGCAGCCAAGTCCGAACGGGAGCGGGGGAGCTGTTTTTT.

V is TRBV3-1 (or the pseudogene TRBV3-2) and J is TRBJ2-3, with TRBD2 matching 13 bases. The CDR3 sequence is 17 residues long. The germline V gene encodes CDR1 LGHDT and CDR2 YNNKEL (reference sequence). V trimming: 3 bases; J trimming: 5 bases; junction bases outside the gene matches: 8. The CDR3 DNA is TGTGCCAGCAGCCATATCCTACTAGCGGGGGGGCTAGATACGCAGTATTTT. This translates into CASSHILLAGGLDTQYF.

The chain combines TRBV19 with TRBJ2-7, with D possibly matching TRBD2 (6 bases). V lost 1 base, J lost 6 bases, and 13 bases lay in between. This CDR3 has 14 amino acids. Germline assignment: CDR1 LNHDA and CDR2 SQIVND (reference sequence). CDR3 bases: TGTGCCAGTAGTATAGGGGGGGAATACGGCGAGCAGTACTTC. It codes for CASSIGGEYGEQYF.